The sequence of this TCR beta chain was determined in a study of blood T cell repertoires in COVID-19 (dated by TCRdb to 2020 to 2021). At the level of the whole study: Samples from collaborators originated in the United States, Italy and Spain and spanned both the acute and convalescent phases of COVID-19. The prospective study material was composed of cDNA or gDNA derived from T cells, B-cell-depleted T cells, or PBMCs. Deeply sampled blood TCRbeta repertoires from subjects exposed to, actively infected with, or recovered from COVID-19 were included in the dataset. The repertoires were released in a freely available public database meant as a resource for research on the immune response to SARS-CoV-2. The samples were drawn from the first 160 participants of the ongoing ImmuneRACE study and from 1,254 subjects provided by 6 global collaborators. A de-identified subject ID, COVID-19 status, age in years and sex were almost always included in the sample metadata. Where available, HLA class I and class II types were taken from metadata supplied by the sample provider and were not determined by assay-based typing.

TCRbeta CDR3 regions were amplified from genomic DNA by means of the immunoSEQ Assay, a bias-controlled multiplex PCR. On the study's bioinformatics: The number of nucleated cells in each sample was estimated from the amplification of reference gene primers within the assay. To quantify the absolute abundance of each unique TCRbeta CDR3 rearrangement, sequence reads were collapsed and filtered. For each sample, productive Simpson clonality was calculated by taking the square root of Simpson's diversity index across productive rearrangements. As stored in TCRdb, this immuneACCESS dataset retains in-frame rearrangements with V and J assigned. A fraction of the clones does not appear; measured against another copy, unresolved V genes explain less than half of the discrepancy, and the remainder lacks a known reason. Clonal size and the V and J genes are those of that table, whereas D and trimming came from the DNA. The sample table lists over 45,000 clones, 90% of them with a count of one. The leading ten clones occupy around 3.9% of the sample.

Via the germline V gene (reference sequence), CDR1 is SEHNR and CDR2 FQNEAQ. The CDR3 has 16 amino acids, counting the end cysteine and phenylalanine. The entry retains the CDR3 DNA only, 48 bases that are in frame from base 1. Clipping removes 1 base from V and 1 base from J, with 0 as the unmatched junction base count. The collaborating institutions used their own protocols to collect whole blood in K2EDTA tubes. For TCRbeta analysis, collaborators shipped samples in one of three forms: frozen whole blood, isolated PBMCs, or DNA extracted from either of those sample types. Broader findings and caveats from the paper: How much clinical and demographic metadata was included differed by source and by participant, and the metadata was provided uncurated.

Comments on this clone: What antigen it recognizes has not been identified. Per-base qualities were not stored, and no clone one base away is much larger.

The sequenced sample was peripheral blood. The rearranged segments are TRBV7-9 and TRBJ2-2, with 10 central nucleotides matching TRBD2. The clonotype originates from a man over 45 with acute or convalescent COVID-19. CDR3 sequence: CASSLGLAGNTGELFF. In nucleotide form, the sequence is TGTGCCAGCAGCTTAGGACTAGCGGGGAACACCGGGGAGCTGTTTTTT.